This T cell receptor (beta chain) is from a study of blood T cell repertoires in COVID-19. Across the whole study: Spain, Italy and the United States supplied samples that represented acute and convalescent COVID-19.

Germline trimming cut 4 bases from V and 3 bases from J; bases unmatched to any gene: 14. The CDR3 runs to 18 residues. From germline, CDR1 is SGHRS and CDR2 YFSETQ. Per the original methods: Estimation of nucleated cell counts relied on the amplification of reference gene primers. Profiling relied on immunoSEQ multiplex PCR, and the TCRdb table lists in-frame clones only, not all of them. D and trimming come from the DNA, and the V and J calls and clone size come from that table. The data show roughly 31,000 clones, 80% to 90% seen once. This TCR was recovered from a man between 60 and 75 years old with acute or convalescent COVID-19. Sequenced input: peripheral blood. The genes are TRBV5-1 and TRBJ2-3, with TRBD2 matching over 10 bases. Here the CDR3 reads CASSKGLSGRSGTDTQYF. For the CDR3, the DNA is TGCGCCAGCAGCAAAGGCCTTAGCGGGAGGTCTGGGACAGATACGCAGTATTTT.